The present T cell receptor beta chain was sequenced within a study of CD8+CD57+ T cells in acquired aplastic anemia. As for the study in general: Mean DNA quantity obtained from sorted CD4+ and CD8+ cells was approximately 3 ug.

Whole-study findings and limits: More than 25 was the count of CD8+ CDR3 sequences that patients shared with controls. CD8+ Simpson's diversity in patients was not significantly different from that in controls.

This clonotype appeared many times. The antigen remains undetermined. TCR beta VDJ combinations and CDR3 sequences were profiled from genomic DNA. TCRdb re-called the reads through MiXCR, storing one row per CDR3 protein. Altogether 150,000 to 200,000 distinct CDR3 sequences are present, under 55% being singletons, with the ten largest covering around 2.7%. CDR3 length: 15 amino acids. Between the trimmed V and J ends, which lost 3 bases and 3 bases, there was a span of 15 bases. Germline V lookup: CDR1 SGDLS, CDR2 YYNGEE. This chain links TRBV9 with TRBJ1-1, with D maybe TRBD1 (5 bases). The material sequenced was sorted CD4+, CD8+, or CD8+CD57+ T cells (not recorded which) from PBMCs. This TCR was sampled from a human donor in good health. The DNA of the CDR3 is TGTGCCAGCAGCGCGCGGACAATCGGGTACACTGAAGCTTTCTTT. This codes for CASSARTIGYTEAFF.